The entry below describes one TCR beta chain. Its antigen remains unidentified. V was shortened by 7 bases and J by 0 bases, with 10 bases between the two germline ends. This CDR3 spans 14 amino acids. Per the germline V gene, CDR1 is LNHDA and CDR2 is SQIVND (reference sequence). TCRdb's copy holds only in-frame clones and misses some; the assay was immunoSEQ multiplex PCR. The sample consists of about 65,000 clones, more than 75% of them appearing once. This sample is part of a study of glioma-infiltrating T cells after dendritic cell vaccination. General observations from the study: Longer survival after dendritic cell vaccination followed higher pretreatment TIL content.

Sample time point: after dendritic cell vaccination, including at tumor progression/relapse. V and J are TRBV19 and TRBJ1-3, with D unclear. This material consisted of blood, taken after dendritic cell vaccination. This receptor was identified in a human donor with glioblastoma. The CDR3 protein is CASTEGSSGNTIYF. CDR3 nucleotides: TGTGCCAGTACGGAGGGCAGCTCTGGAAACACCATATATTTT.